The rows below give T cell receptor beta chains drawn from one sample of a study of shared T cell receptors in the human thymus. TCRdb's copy holds only in-frame clones and misses some; the assay was immunoSEQ multiplex PCR. The data contain hundreds of thousands of clones, more than 75% of them seen just once; the ten biggest clones take up just under 0.0095%. The same specimen was also included in a second study, on human thymus T cells.

The sequencing input was thymocytes. The source of these receptors is a boy younger than two with a congenital heart defect. Each CDR3 is given with its conserved first and last residue. Fields, in order: J gene, V gene, CDR3 protein.

>TRBJ2-1|TRBV7-2
CASSPLTGGHEQFF
>TRBJ2-5|TRBV6-5
CASSAGQGGTQYF
>TRBJ1-5|TRBV6-1
CASSDLEGVRRQPQHF
>TRBJ1-3|TRBV5-1
CASSYNRGSGNTIYF
>TRBJ2-5|TRBV11-3
CASSLGLQGSQETQYF
>TRBJ2-1|TRBV19
CASSIGIGTSGRINQNEQFF
>TRBJ1-2|TRBV6-4
CASSDPPDREYGYTF
>TRBJ2-7|TRBV28
CASSTSPRASEFPLYEQYF
>TRBJ1-2|TRBV27
CASSLSDRGRDGYTF
>TRBJ2-1|TRBV27
CASSTQGGNEQFF
>TRBJ2-3|TRBV7-6
CASSLALTSSTDTQYF